The following is a T cell receptor (beta chain) sequence with its context. The sample comes from a study of blood T cell repertoires in COVID-19. After removal of 2 bases from V and 3 bases from J, the junction contained 11 bases not matched to a gene. CDR3 length: 17 residues. CDR1 and CDR2 (germline): SGHRS, YFSETQ. In the authors' workflow: Cell counts per sample came from amplifying reference gene primers. Profiled with immunoSEQ multiplex PCR; TCRdb holds only in-frame clones, not every one. That table supplies the V and J calls and clone size; D and trimming were determined from the DNA. The sample includes fewer than 20,000 clones, around 85% of them seen just once.

This receptor was identified in a man aged 40-49 years with active or convalescent COVID-19. The chain is built from TRBV5-1 and TRBJ2-3; 8 bases align to TRBD2. The sample consisted of peripheral blood. CDR3 sequence: CASSFQFGGERTDTQYF. CDR3 nucleotide sequence: TGCGCCAGCAGCTTCCAGTTCGGGGGGGAGAGAACAGATACGCAGTATTTT.